The 17 T cell receptor beta chains below come from one sample, sequenced in a study of cytomegalovirus exposure and HLA in healthy donors. The PCR made use of 60 Vbeta and 13 Jbeta primers. The method was immunoSEQ multiplex PCR; TCRdb's version includes in-frame clones alone and lacks a portion of them. The table has more than 70,000 clones, about three quarters seen once; the top ten hold roughly 2%. The sample comprised PBMCs. The source is a boy under 18 in good health and CMV-seronegative.

The DNA of the CDR3 is TGTGCCTGGAGTGTACGGAAACAGGTGGGGAATGAGCAGTTCTTC. It specifies CAWSVRKQVGNEQFF. The V gene is TRBV30, the J gene TRBJ2-1; weak D call: TRBD1 (5 bases). Germline lookup yields CDR1 GTSNPN and CDR2 SVGIG (reference sequence). V was pared by 0 bases and J by 7 bases, with 16 bases between. The CDR3 is 15 amino acids.

The chain is built from TRBV6-1 and TRBJ1-1; 7 bases are a match to TRBD1. This CDR3 is 15 amino acids long. The junction had 7 bases not matched to a gene; V was cut back by 0 bases and J by 6 bases. CDR1 and CDR2 (germline): MNHNS, SASEGT. Here the CDR3 reads CASSEAGRDSSEAFF. CDR3 DNA: TGTGCCAGCAGTGAAGCAGGGCGGGACAGTTCTGAAGCTTTCTTT.

The chain combines TRBV11-2 with TRBJ1-5; D is ambiguous. With 0 bases removed from V and 3 bases from J, the gap between germline ends came to 6 bases. The CDR3 totals 14 residues. The germline CDR1 and CDR2 sequences are SGHAT and FQNNGV. Written as DNA, the CDR3 is TGTGCCAGCAGCTTAGACGGACTCAATCAGCCCCAGCATTTT. This gives the protein CASSLDGLNQPQHF.

This clone was seen a single time. The chain employs TRBV4-1 and TRBJ2-2; 9 bases match TRBD1. CDR1 is MGHRA, CDR2 YSYEKL, per germline. V dropped 1 base and J dropped 4; count of bases not matched to a gene: 4. The CDR3 has 16 amino acids. The CDR3 DNA is TGCGCCAGCAGCCAAGGACAGGGGGAGGCCACCGGGGAGCTGTTTTTT. It translates to CASSQGQGEATGELFF.

The chain's CDR3 is CAISGGSSYNEQFF. The CDR3 nucleotides are TGTGCCATCAGCGGGGGGAGCTCCTACAATGAGCAGTTCTTC. The chain recombines TRBV10-3 with TRBJ2-1, with 7 bases lining up with TRBD2. This CDR3 has 14 residues. The germline gives CDR1 ENHRY, CDR2 SYGVKD. V dropped 6 bases and J dropped 0; count of bases not matched to a gene: 2.

This chain uses TRBV5-6 with TRBJ2-1; D possibly corresponds to TRBD2 (6 bases). The V gene's germline CDR1 is SGHDT and CDR2 YYEEEE. Trimming pared 4 bases from V and 4 bases from J, leaving 15 bases between. The CDR3 has 15 residues. CDR3 region: CASSLRGAGYNEQFF. The DNA for the CDR3 is TGTGCCAGCAGCCTCCGAGGGGCGGGATACAATGAGCAGTTCTTC.

The rearrangement uses TRBV4-1 and TRBJ2-7; TRBD1 matches 7 bases. The CDR3 contains 15 residues. V shed 2 bases, J shed 4 bases, and the junction held 8 bases outside the gene matches. Germline V gene data show CDR1 as MGHRA and CDR2 as YSYEKL. The DNA of the CDR3 is TGCGCCAGCAGCCAATCCGGGACAGCCGTTTACGAGCAGTACTTC. It yields the protein CASSQSGTAVYEQYF.

This clone was observed a handful of times. The V and J genes are TRBV29-1 and TRBJ2-7; 11 bases fit TRBD2. V shed 0 bases and J 3 bases; nucleotides not matched to a gene: 4. CDR1 is SQVTM and CDR2 is ANQGSEA in the germline V gene. This CDR3 is built from 15 residues. The CDR3: CSVEDATSGDYEQYF. The CDR3 coding sequence is TGCAGCGTTGAAGACGCGACTAGCGGGGACTACGAGCAGTACTTC.

V and J are TRBV7-9 and TRBJ1-4; the D gene is possibly TRBD1 (5 bases). Germline CDR1 SEHNR, CDR2 FQNEAQ (reference sequence). The CDR3 runs 15 residues. The V gene lost 2 bases and the J gene lost 7 bases, with 14 bases spanning the gap. The CDR3 spells CASSLSSRTPEKLFF. The CDR3 DNA reads TGTGCCAGCAGCTTATCTTCCCGGACACCTGAAAAACTGTTTTTT.

The V and J genes are TRBV19 and TRBJ1-5; 8 nucleotides line up with TRBD1. The V gene end was trimmed by 4 bases and the J gene end by 5 bases; junction bases not matched to a gene: 4. The CDR3 is 14 amino acids. Per germline, CDR1 LNHDA and CDR2 SQIVND (reference sequence). The CDR3 DNA follows: TGTGCCAGTAGTACGCAGGGGGCTTATCAGCCCCAGCATTTT. This gives the protein CASSTQGAYQPQHF.

The chain carries TRBV14 and TRBJ2-7; D possibly corresponds to TRBD2 (5 bases). Trimming shortened V by 2 bases and J by 2 bases, and 13 bases separated the two germline ends. Germline V gives CDR1 SGHDN, CDR2 FVKESK. The CDR3 totals 15 residues. The CDR3 sequence: CASSQYAGPAYEQYF. As DNA, the CDR3 is TGTGCCAGCAGCCAATATGCGGGCCCCGCCTACGAGCAGTACTTC.

This clone was seen just once. The CDR3 is CASSLVRDSRSYEQYF. The CDR3 coding sequence is TGTGCCAGCAGCTTGGTTAGGGACTCCCGCTCCTACGAGCAGTACTTC. This chain joins TRBV5-6 and TRBJ2-7; tentatively, D is TRBD2 (6 bases). Germline CDR1 SGHDT, CDR2 YYEEEE. The CDR3 is 16 amino acids. V lost 0 bases and J 0 bases, leaving 13 bases between the germline ends.

In DNA, the CDR3 is TGTGCCAGCTCACGACAGGGTTCGAACACTGAAGCTTTCTTT. Amino acids: CASSRQGSNTEAFF. V is TRBV18 and J is TRBJ1-1, with 7 bases matching TRBD1. Germline assignment: CDR1 KGHSH and CDR2 LQKENI. The V and J ends lost 4 bases and 1 base, in that order; junction bases with no gene match: 3. The CDR3 has 14 residues.

The V and J genes are TRBV7-3 and TRBJ2-1, with D maybe TRBD1 (7 bases). The germline V gene encodes CDR1 SGHTA and CDR2 FQGTGA. V shed 2 bases and J shed 9 bases, with 17 bases lying between them. The CDR3 runs to 15 residues. The CDR3 region has the DNA TGTGCCAGCAGCTTAGGAGGGGGCGGGTTCGGTGAGCAGTTCTTC. As protein: CASSLGGGGFGEQFF.

The chain is built from TRBV6-1 and TRBJ1-5, with 7 bases aligning to TRBD1. V was pared by 4 bases and J by 9 bases, with 9 bases of the junction left unmatched. The germline V gene encodes CDR1 MNHNS and CDR2 SASEGT. This CDR3 is built from 14 residues. For the CDR3, the DNA is TGTGCCAGCAGTGGACAGGGCGCGGGTCTGCCCCAGCATTTT. The encoded protein is CASSGQGAGLPQHF.

In its sample, this clone was seen a few times. J is TRBJ2-1 and V is TRBV30; no clear D gene. Germline V CDR1 and CDR2: GTSNPN, SVGIG (reference sequence). The ends were cut back, 1 base at V and 10 bases at J, with 5 bases in the middle. The CDR3 contains 10 residues. Here the CDR3 reads CAWSDTEQFF. The CDR3 coding sequence is TGTGCCTGGAGTGACACAGAGCAGTTCTTC.

V is TRBV5-1 and J is TRBJ2-1, with D maybe TRBD1 (5 bases). In germline, CDR1 is SGHRS, CDR2 YFSETQ. With 0 bases removed from V and 2 bases from J, the gap between germline ends came to 12 bases. This CDR3 contains 16 residues. The CDR3 region is CASSLEGASAYNEQFF. The DNA for the CDR3 is TGCGCCAGCAGCTTGGAAGGGGCCTCGGCCTACAATGAGCAGTTCTTC.